The 16 T cell receptor beta chains reported below all come from one sample, sequenced in a study of identical twins. One entry per CDR3 protein, called by TCRdb with MiXCR from the 5' RACE reads. The sample carries 500,000 to 700,000 distinct CDR3 sequences, 7.1% recorded once. These same records also appear under a second study, on yellow fever vaccine responses in identical twins.

Input material: PBMCs. These receptors were obtained from a woman aged 18 to 35 in good health.

This clonotype was counted only a few times. The chain couples TRBV20-1 to TRBJ1-1, with 7 bases that match TRBD1. Germline V CDR1 and CDR2: DFQATT, SNEGSKA (reference sequence). The CDR3 covers 14 residues. The J segment lost 2 bases and the V segment lost 2 bases, leaving 5 bases of the junction unmatched. The CDR3 bases are TGCAGTGCTAGATCCGGGACAGCTAACACTGAAGCTTTCTTT. Protein sequence: CSARSGTANTEAFF.

This clonotype was detected ten times or more. J is TRBJ2-2 and V is TRBV5-1, with D hard to call. Deletions cut 6 bases from V and 1 base from J, with 7 bases between. Germline V lookup: CDR1 SGHRS, CDR2 YFSETQ. The CDR3 spans 13 residues. Here the CDR3 DNA reads TGCGCCAGCAATTATGGGAACACCGGGGAGCTGTTTTTT. Protein: CASNYGNTGELFF.

The CDR3 region is CSANPQGLFPNTKSHSTDTQYF. CDR3 bases: TGCAGTGCTAACCCCCAGGGTCTATTCCCCAACACAAAAAGCCATAGCACAGATACGCAGTATTTT. The chain carries TRBV20-1 and TRBJ2-3; a possible D gene is TRBD1 (5 bases). The V end lost 4 bases, the J end lost 0 bases, and 35 bases lay between the germline ends. Per germline, CDR1 DFQATT and CDR2 SNEGSKA (reference sequence). The CDR3 extends over 22 amino acids.

This clonotype has just a few counts. V usage is TRBV5-1 and J usage is TRBJ2-1; 13 bases agree with TRBD2. Germline CDR1 is SGHRS and CDR2 is YFSETQ. J was trimmed by 2 bases and V by 4 bases; bases with no gene match: 9. The CDR3 runs 18 residues. The CDR3 region has the DNA TGCGCCAGCAGCATGCCGGGACTAGCGGGGTACACCTACAATGAGCAGTTCTTC. Its protein product is CASSMPGLAGYTYNEQFF.

This clonotype was seen at least ten times. V is TRBV10-3 and J is TRBJ1-6; D may be TRBD1 (6 bases). Looked up from germline, CDR1 is ENHRY and CDR2 is SYGVKD. V was clipped by 8 bases and J by 8 bases, with 13 bases between them. The CDR3 runs to 13 residues. DNA of the CDR3: TGTGCCATCTCTACAGGGCCGGATTCACCCCTCCACTTT. Its translation: CAISTGPDSPLHF.

In this sample, this clonotype turned up many times. The chain couples TRBV2 to TRBJ2-5; either TRBD1 or TRBD2 may supply D (5 bases each). Per germline, CDR1 SNHLY and CDR2 FYNNEI. CDR3 length: 13 residues. Trimming pared 4 bases from V and 0 bases from J, leaving 6 bases between. The DNA for the CDR3 is TGTGCCAGCAGTGGGGGGTACCAAGAGACCCAGTACTTC. This translates into CASSGGYQETQYF.

In this sample, this clonotype turned up many times. The genes are TRBV4-1 and TRBJ1-1, with unresolved D. In germline, CDR1 is MGHRA, CDR2 YSYEKL. CDR3 length: 17 amino acids. Trimming left V 0 bases short and J 7 bases short, with 21 bases between. The CDR3 sequence is CASSQDGFLDVLDEAFF. The CDR3 nucleotides read TGCGCCAGCAGCCAAGACGGGTTTTTGGACGTACTCGATGAAGCTTTCTTT.

There are a few counts of this clonotype. This chain connects TRBV5-1 to TRBJ1-2, with 9 bases aligning to TRBD1. The CDR3 totals 15 residues. The germline CDR1 and CDR2 sequences are SGHRS and YFSETQ. The J segment lost 2 bases and the V segment lost 4 bases, leaving 6 bases of the junction unmatched. The DNA for the CDR3 is TGCGCCAGCAGCAGAGGACAGGGGAAGAACTATGGCTACACCTTC. It codes for CASSRGQGKNYGYTF.

This clonotype was found a few times. The chain uses TRBV11-1 and TRBJ1-6; D unclear. V dropped 0 bases and J dropped 8 bases, with 11 bases sitting between them. The CDR3 length is 15 residues. In germline, CDR1 is SGHAT, CDR2 FQDESV (reference sequence). CDR3 nucleotide sequence: TGTGCCAGCAGCTTAGCAGCTGGTTTGGATTCACCCCTCCACTTT. Translation gives CASSLAAGLDSPLHF.

This clonotype was seen ten or more times. J is TRBJ1-2 and V is TRBV9; D possibly corresponds to TRBD1 (5 bases). This CDR3 has 13 residues. Germline V gene data show CDR1 as SGDLS and CDR2 as YYNGEE. The V end was cut by 6 bases, the J end by 4 bases, with 13 bases between. The CDR3 loop reads CASTFGGSYGYTF. DNA of the CDR3: TGTGCCAGCACGTTCGGGGGAAGCTATGGCTACACCTTC.

The chain couples TRBV20-1 to TRBJ1-2; 8 nucleotides agree with TRBD1. The CDR3 sequence is 13 residues long. Germline V gives CDR1 DFQATT, CDR2 SNEGSKA (reference sequence). With 3 bases clipped from V and 7 bases from J, the junction kept 7 bases outside the gene matches. This CDR3 reads CSASGTGGAGYTF. CDR3 bases: TGCAGTGCTAGCGGGACAGGCGGAGCTGGCTACACCTTC.

CDR3 in DNA: TGTGCCAGCAGTGATCAGGGGGCCAAGCCCCAGCATTTT. This gives the protein CASSDQGAKPQHF. J is TRBJ1-5 and V is TRBV28; 8 nucleotides align to TRBD1. This CDR3 comprises 13 residues. After removal of 5 bases from V and 8 bases from J, the junction contained 5 bases not matched to a gene. Per germline, CDR1 MDHEN and CDR2 SYDVKM.

The chain is built from TRBV7-8 and TRBJ1-4, with a tentative D call TRBD1 (5 bases). Per germline, CDR1 SGHVS and CDR2 FQNEAQ. The CDR3 loop spans 16 amino acids. V dropped 5 bases and J dropped 3 bases, with 16 bases sitting between them. The DNA of the CDR3 is TGTGCCAGCAGCCCCCGCTGGGGCTTGGCTAATGAAAAACTGTTTTTT. Translated, it gives CASSPRWGLANEKLFF.

This clonotype was recorded a few times. This chain joins TRBV25-1 and TRBJ2-2; tentative D call: TRBD1 (5 bases). In germline, CDR1 is MGHDK, CDR2 SYGVNS. The CDR3 consists of 19 residues. V shed 6 bases and J shed 6 bases, with 29 bases lying between them. The CDR3 nucleotides read TGTGCCAGCAGGGGAAGGGGAAAAGGAACGGTTCTAGGCTCCGGGGAGCTGTTTTTT. Protein: CASRGRGKGTVLGSGELFF.

This clonotype was seen repeatedly, ten times or more. J is TRBJ2-7 and V is TRBV2; a possible D gene is TRBD1 (6 bases). With 6 bases removed from V and 1 base from J, the gap between germline ends came to 10 bases. Per the germline V gene, CDR1 is SNHLY and CDR2 is FYNNEI. The CDR3 runs to 13 residues. The CDR3 DNA is TGTGCCAGCAGCGCACAGGGATCCTACGAGCAGTACGTC. Translation gives CASSAQGSYEQYV.

This clonotype has just a few counts. V is TRBV3-1 and J is TRBJ2-3, with D possibly being TRBD2 (5 bases). The CDR3 runs to 17 residues. The V end was cut by 1 base, the J end by 1 base, with 15 bases between. The V gene's germline CDR1 is LGHDT and CDR2 YNNKEL (reference sequence). For the CDR3, the DNA is TGTGCCAGCAGCCAAGTCGAGGGAGAAAAAGGCACAGATACGCAGTATTTT. Its protein product is CASSQVEGEKGTDTQYF.